The rows below give T cell receptor beta chains drawn from one sample of a study of memory CD4+ T cells and cytomegalovirus serostatus. Here immunoSEQ multiplex PCR was the method, and the copy in TCRdb shows in-frame clones only, minus some. The repertoire holds fewer than 40,000 clones, with 65% to 80% as singletons. Sequences were obtained from memory CD4+ T cells from blood. The source of these receptors is an adult in good health and CMV-seropositive. The CDR3 runs from the conserved cysteine through the conserved F or W. Each record gives: J gene, V gene, CDR3 protein.

>TRBJ2-7|TRBV7-2
CASGLGEQYF
>TRBJ2-1|TRBV7-2
CASSSSSPPLGEQFF
>TRBJ2-3|TRBV11-3
CASSLSTASGRTDTQYF
>TRBJ1-4|TRBV6-1
CASSDLSGPNEKLFF
>TRBJ2-1|TRBV11-1
CASSLSGSSYNEQFF
>TRBJ2-7|TRBV11-1
CASSLAGQPFGEQYF
>TRBJ2-3|TRBV10-3
CAISETTGGSDTQYF
>TRBJ1-1|TRBV5-1
CASSLDGGNTEAFF
>TRBJ2-7|TRBV7-6
CASSLFQGYEQYF
>TRBJ2-3|TRBV7-7
CASSVGEASTDTQYF
>TRBJ2-5|TRBV4-1
CASSHSTSGREGAQYF
>TRBJ2-7|TRBV5-4
CASSSPGTSGSGSEQYF
>TRBJ2-6|TRBV5-1
CASSSSTGDPGANVLTF
>TRBJ1-1|TRBV20-1
CSASNTEAFF
>TRBJ1-4|TRBV4-3
CASSIRGGASNEKLFF
>TRBJ2-5|TRBV7-7
CASSLGLAQETQYF
>TRBJ1-3|TRBV2
CASSLEGGSGNTIYF
>TRBJ1-1|TRBV11-1
CASSPRAGRVTEAFF
>TRBJ2-7|TRBV9
CASSVDVTSYEQYF
>TRBJ1-1|TRBV4-1
CASSQVTGFSEAFF
>TRBJ2-5|TRBV29-1
CSVVPSGPNFPETQYF
>TRBJ2-7|TRBV7-2
CASSSQTLTYEQYF
>TRBJ1-2|TRBV19
CASSGGQGRNYGYTF
>TRBJ1-2|TRBV10-3
CAISVDRIYGYTF
>TRBJ1-4|TRBV5-1
CASSLSRGGNEKLFF
>TRBJ1-5|TRBV28
CASRRQGNANQPQHF
>TRBJ1-1|TRBV4-3
CASSQVSGPRDTEAFF
>TRBJ2-7|TRBV11-2
CASSWTWGYEQYF
>TRBJ2-1|TRBV7-9
CASSFKNEQFF
>TRBJ1-6|TRBV5-1
CASSERSDSPLHF
>TRBJ2-3|TRBV7-9
CASSPRGGTSTDTQYF
>TRBJ2-5|TRBV28
CAIGTASETQYF
>TRBJ2-7|TRBV14
CASSQDIGQGLSSYEQYF
>TRBJ2-1|TRBV7-4
CASSFWGVRDNEQFF
>TRBJ1-6|TRBV27
CASSLSGGGGSPLHF
>TRBJ2-7|TRBV7-2
CASSFVAGGNEQYF
>TRBJ1-6|TRBV27
CASSLIRVNSPLHF
>TRBJ2-2|TRBV6-5
CASRDLNTGELFF
>TRBJ1-1|TRBV4-2
CASSQGDGLNTEAFF
>TRBJ2-5|TRBV19
CASNDGAGAQETQYF
>TRBJ2-7|TRBV7-9
CASSQIGEEQYF
>TRBJ2-3|TRBV29-1
CSVPAPMGSNTQYF
>TRBJ2-1|TRBV7-6
CASSLRLESSYNEQFF